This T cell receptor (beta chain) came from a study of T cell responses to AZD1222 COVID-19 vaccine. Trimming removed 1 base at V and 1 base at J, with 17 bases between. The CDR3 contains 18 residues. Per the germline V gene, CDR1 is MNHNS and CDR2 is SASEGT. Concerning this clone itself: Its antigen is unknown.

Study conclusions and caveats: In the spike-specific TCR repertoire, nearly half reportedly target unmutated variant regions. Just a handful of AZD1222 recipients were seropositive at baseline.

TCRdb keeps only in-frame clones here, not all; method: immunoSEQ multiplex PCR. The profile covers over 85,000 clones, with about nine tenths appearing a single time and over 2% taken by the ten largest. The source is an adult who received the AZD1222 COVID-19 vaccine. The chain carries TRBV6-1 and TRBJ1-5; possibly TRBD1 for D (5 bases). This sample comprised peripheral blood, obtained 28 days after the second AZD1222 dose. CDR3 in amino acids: CASSEVPGGTASNQPQHF. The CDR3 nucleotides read TGTGCCAGCAGTGAAGTCCCGGGGGGGACGGCCAGCAATCAGCCCCAGCATTTT.